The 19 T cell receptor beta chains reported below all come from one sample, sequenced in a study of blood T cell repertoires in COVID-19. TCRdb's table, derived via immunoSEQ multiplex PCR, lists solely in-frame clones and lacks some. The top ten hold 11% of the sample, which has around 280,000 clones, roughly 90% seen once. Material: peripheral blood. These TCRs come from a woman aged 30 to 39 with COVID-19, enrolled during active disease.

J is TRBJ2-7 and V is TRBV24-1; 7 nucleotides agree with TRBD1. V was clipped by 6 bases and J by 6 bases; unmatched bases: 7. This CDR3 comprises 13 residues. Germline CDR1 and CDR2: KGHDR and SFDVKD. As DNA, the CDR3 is TGTGCCACCAGTAGGGACAGTTTTAGCGAGCAGTACTTC. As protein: CATSRDSFSEQYF.

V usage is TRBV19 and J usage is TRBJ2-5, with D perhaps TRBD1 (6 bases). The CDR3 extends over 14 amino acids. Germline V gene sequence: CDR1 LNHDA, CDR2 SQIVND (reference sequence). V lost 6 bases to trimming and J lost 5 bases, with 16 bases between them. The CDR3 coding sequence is TGTGCCAGTAGCCACCAACAGGGCGAGGAGACCCAGTACTTC. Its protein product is CASSHQQGEETQYF. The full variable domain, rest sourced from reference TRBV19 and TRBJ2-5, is DGGITQSPKYLFRKEGQNVTLSCEQNLNHDAMYWYRQDPGQGLRLIYYSQIVNDFQKGDIAEGYSVSREKKESFPLTVTSAQKNPTAFYLCASSHQQGEETQYFGPGTRLLVL.

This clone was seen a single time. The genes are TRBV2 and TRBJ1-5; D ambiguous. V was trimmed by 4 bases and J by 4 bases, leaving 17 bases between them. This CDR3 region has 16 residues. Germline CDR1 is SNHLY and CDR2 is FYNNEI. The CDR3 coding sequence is TGTGCCAGCAGTGCCCCGATTTCAGGCCCAAATCAGCCCCAGCATTTT. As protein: CASSAPISGPNQPQHF.

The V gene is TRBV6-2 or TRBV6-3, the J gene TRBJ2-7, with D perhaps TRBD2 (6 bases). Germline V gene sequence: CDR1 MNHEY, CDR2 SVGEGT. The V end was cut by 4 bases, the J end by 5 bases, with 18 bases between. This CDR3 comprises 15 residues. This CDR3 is CASSLFPTPSDEQYF. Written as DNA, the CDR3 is TGTGCCAGCAGTTTATTCCCTACTCCTAGCGACGAGCAGTACTTC.

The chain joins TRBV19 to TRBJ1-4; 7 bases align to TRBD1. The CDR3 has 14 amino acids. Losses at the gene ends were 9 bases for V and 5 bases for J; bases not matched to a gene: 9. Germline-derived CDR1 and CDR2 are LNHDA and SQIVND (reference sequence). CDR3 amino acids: CASQGGGGNEKLFF. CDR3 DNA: TGTGCCAGCCAAGGAGGAGGGGGCAATGAAAAACTGTTTTTT.

CDR3 loop: CASSQTRQYTEAFF. Here the CDR3 DNA reads TGTGCCAGCAGCCAAACCAGACAGTACACTGAAGCTTTCTTT. The chain joins TRBV4-2 to TRBJ1-1; D may be TRBD1 (5 bases). CDR3 length: 14 residues. Trimming removed 2 bases from V and 3 bases from J, with 10 bases in between. Germline CDR1 LGHNA, CDR2 YNFKEQ.

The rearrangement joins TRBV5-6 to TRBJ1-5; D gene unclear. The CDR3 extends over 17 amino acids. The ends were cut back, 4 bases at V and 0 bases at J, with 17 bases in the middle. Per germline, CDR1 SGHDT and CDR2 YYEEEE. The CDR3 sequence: CASSLSRDLYSNQPQHF. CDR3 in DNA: TGTGCCAGCAGCCTATCCCGGGATTTATATAGCAATCAGCCCCAGCATTTT.

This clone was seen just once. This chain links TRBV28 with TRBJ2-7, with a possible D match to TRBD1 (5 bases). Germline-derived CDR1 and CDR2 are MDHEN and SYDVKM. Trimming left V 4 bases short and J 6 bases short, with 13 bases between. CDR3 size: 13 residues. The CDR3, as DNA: TGTGCCAGCAGTTGGGGCCCCTCGCGCGAGCAGTACTTC. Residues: CASSWGPSREQYF.

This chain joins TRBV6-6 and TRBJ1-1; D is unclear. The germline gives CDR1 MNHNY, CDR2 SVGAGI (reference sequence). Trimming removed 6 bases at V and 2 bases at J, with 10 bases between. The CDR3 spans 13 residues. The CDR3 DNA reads TGTGCCAGCAGCATTGGCACCAACACTGAAGCTTTCTTT. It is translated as CASSIGTNTEAFF.

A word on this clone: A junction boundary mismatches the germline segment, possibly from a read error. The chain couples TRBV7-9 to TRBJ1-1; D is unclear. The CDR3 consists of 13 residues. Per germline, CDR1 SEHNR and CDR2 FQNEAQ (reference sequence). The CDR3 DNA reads TGTGCCAGCAGCTTAGCAGCCCGATATGAACCTTTCTTT. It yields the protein CASSLAARYEPFF.

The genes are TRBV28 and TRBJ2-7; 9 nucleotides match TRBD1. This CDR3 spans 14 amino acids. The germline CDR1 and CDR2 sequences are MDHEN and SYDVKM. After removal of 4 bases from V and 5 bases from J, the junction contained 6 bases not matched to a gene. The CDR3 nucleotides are TGTGCCAGCAGTTCCGGACAGGGGCCCAACGAGCAGTACTTC. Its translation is CASSSGQGPNEQYF.

The DNA for the CDR3 is TGCGCCAGCAGCTTGTGGCAGTTGAACACTGAAGCTTTCTTT. Encoded protein: CASSLWQLNTEAFF. The rearrangement joins TRBV5-1 to TRBJ1-1; no firm D call. Trimming removed 1 base at V and 0 bases at J, with 7 bases between. This CDR3 contains 14 residues. Germline V CDR1 and CDR2: SGHRS, YFSETQ.

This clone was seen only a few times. CDR3 sequence reads: CATSSPTGSGNEQFF. Here the CDR3 DNA reads TGTGCCACCAGCTCTCCGACAGGGTCGGGCAATGAGCAGTTCTTC. The rearrangement links TRBV24-1 to TRBJ2-1; 7 bases are a match to TRBD1. This CDR3 is 15 amino acids long. Germline CDR1 KGHDR, CDR2 SFDVKD. V shed 7 bases and J 6 bases; nucleotides not matched to a gene: 11.

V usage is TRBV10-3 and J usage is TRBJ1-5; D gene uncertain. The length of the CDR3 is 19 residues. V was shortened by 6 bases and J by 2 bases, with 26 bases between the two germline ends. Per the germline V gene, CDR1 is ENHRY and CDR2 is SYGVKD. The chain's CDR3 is CAIRYYGRDTSMGNQPQHF. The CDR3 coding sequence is TGTGCCATCAGATACTACGGGAGAGATACTTCCATGGGCAATCAGCCCCAGCATTTT.

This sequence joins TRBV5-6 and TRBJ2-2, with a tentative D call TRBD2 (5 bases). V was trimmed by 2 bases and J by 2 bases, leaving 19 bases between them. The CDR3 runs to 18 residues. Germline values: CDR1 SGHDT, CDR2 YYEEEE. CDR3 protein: CASSFIWGDGFNTGELFF. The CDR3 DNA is TGTGCCAGCAGCTTCATATGGGGAGACGGCTTTAACACCGGGGAGCTGTTTTTT.

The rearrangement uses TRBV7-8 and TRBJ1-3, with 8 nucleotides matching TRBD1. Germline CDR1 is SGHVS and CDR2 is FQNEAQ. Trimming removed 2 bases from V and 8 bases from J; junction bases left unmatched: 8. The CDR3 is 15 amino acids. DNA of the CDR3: TGTGCCAGCAGCTTATCCGGCAGGGGGCTGGACACCATATATTTT. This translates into CASSLSGRGLDTIYF.

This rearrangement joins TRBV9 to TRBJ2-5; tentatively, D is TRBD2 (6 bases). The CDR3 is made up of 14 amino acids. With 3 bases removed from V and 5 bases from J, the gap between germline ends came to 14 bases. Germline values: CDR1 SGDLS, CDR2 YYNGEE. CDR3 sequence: CASSATLAGETQYF. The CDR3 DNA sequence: TGTGCCAGCAGCGCCACACTAGCAGGCGAGACCCAGTACTTC. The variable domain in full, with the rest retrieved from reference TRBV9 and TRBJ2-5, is DSGVTQTPKHLITATGQRVTLRCSPRSGDLSVYWYQQSLDQGLQFLIQYYNGEERAKGNILERFSAQQFPDLHSELNLSSLELGDSALYFCASSATLAGETQYFGPGTRLLVL.

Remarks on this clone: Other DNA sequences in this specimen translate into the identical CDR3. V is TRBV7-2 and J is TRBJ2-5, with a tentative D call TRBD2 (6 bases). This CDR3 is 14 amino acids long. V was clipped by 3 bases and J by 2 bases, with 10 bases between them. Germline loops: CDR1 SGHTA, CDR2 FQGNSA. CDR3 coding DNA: TGTGCCAGCAGCTTGGCGGCGGGACAAGAGACCCAGTACTTC. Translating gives CASSLAAGQETQYF. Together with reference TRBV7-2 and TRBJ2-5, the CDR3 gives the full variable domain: GAGVSQSPSNKVTEKGKDVELRCDPISGHTALYWYRQSLGQGLEFLIYFQGNSAPDKSGLPSDRFSAERTGGSVSTLTIQRTQQEDSAVYLCASSLAAGQETQYFGPGTRLLVL.

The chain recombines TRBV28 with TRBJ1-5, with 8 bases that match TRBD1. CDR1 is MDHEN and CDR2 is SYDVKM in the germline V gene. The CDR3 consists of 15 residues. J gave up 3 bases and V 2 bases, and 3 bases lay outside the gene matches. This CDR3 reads CASSLRTGNNQPQHF. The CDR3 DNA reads TGTGCCAGCAGTTTAAGGACAGGGAACAATCAGCCCCAGCATTTT. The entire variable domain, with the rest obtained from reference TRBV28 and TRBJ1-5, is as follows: DVKVTQSSRYLVKRTGEKVFLECVQDMDHENMFWYRQDPGLGLRLIYFSYDVKMKEKGDIPEGYSVSREKKERFSLILESASTNQTSMYLCASSLRTGNNQPQHFGDGTRLSIL.